Below are 20 T cell receptor beta chains sequenced from a single sample in a study of T cells expressing NK-cell markers. TCRdb reworked the 5' RACE reads into one entry per CDR3 protein, no DNA. The listing records 400,000 or so distinct CDR3 sequences. Sample: blood T cells: a sorted CD56 or NKG2C T cell subset, CD4+ or CD8+ T cells, or bulk PBMC T cells (not recorded which). These receptors originate from a woman between 45 and 60 years old in good health.

This rearrangement joins TRBV3-1 to TRBJ2-1; TCRdb proposes TRBD2, but this gene call is untestable without DNA. Germline V gene lookup returns CDR1 LGHDT and CDR2 YNNKEL (reference sequence). The CDR3 runs to 16 residues. The CDR3 loop reads CASSQGLLAGHNEQFF.

The V gene is TRBV6-6, the J gene TRBJ2-1. Per the germline V gene, CDR1 is MNHNY and CDR2 is SVGAGI (reference sequence). This CDR3 is built from 16 residues. CDR3 region: CASSSWTSSSYNEQFF.

The chain joins TRBV10-3 to TRBJ1-1. The CDR3 is made up of 13 amino acids. Germline CDR1 reads ENHRY; CDR2 reads SYGVKD. The CDR3 is CAIRDSERTEAFF.

This chain uses TRBV29-1 with TRBJ2-1; TCRdb names TRBD2, which stays unverified in the absence of DNA. Germline CDR1 and CDR2: SQVTM and ANQGSEA. The CDR3 extends over 14 amino acids. The CDR3 spells CSVVGTEVYNEQFF.

The chain has TRBV5-1 and TRBJ2-2; with no DNA, the TCRdb D assignment of TRBD2 cannot be verified. CDR1 and CDR2 (germline): SGHRS, YFSETQ. This CDR3 is 15 amino acids long. The CDR3: CASSSTRGDTGELFF. The whole variable domain, remainder taken from reference TRBV5-1 and TRBJ2-2, is KAGVTQTPRYLIKTRGQQVTLSCSPISGHRSVSWYQQTPGQGLQFLFEYFSETQRNKGNFPGRFSGRQFSNSRSEMNVSTLELGDSALYLCASSSTRGDTGELFFGEGSRLTVL.

This chain joins TRBV4-1 and TRBJ2-4; without DNA, the TCRdb call of TRBD2 cannot be checked. This CDR3 comprises 17 residues. Germline V gives CDR1 MGHRA, CDR2 YSYEKL. This CDR3 is CASSHHSGSAAKNIQYF.

This chain joins TRBV7-3 and TRBJ2-2; TCRdb lists TRBD1, though no DNA is available to test this call. The CDR3 is 14 amino acids. The germline gives CDR1 SGHTA, CDR2 FQGTGA. CDR3 residues: CASSLSIGDGELFF.

The chain recombines TRBV7-2 with TRBJ2-4; there is no DNA to check the TCRdb D call of TRBD1. This CDR3 has 16 residues. Per germline, CDR1 SGHTA and CDR2 FQGNSA. CDR3 protein: CASSSRDRLSEDIQYF. The full variable domain, with the rest looked up from reference TRBV7-2 and TRBJ2-4, is GAGVSQSPSNKVTEKGKDVELRCDPISGHTALYWYRQSLGQGLEFLIYFQGNSAPDKSGLPSDRFSAERTGGSVSTLTIQRTQQEDSAVYLCASSSRDRLSEDIQYFGAGTRLSVL.

The chain uses TRBV12-1 and TRBJ2-1; TCRdb's D gene call, TRBD2, goes unchecked for lack of DNA. TRBV12-1 is shown as a pseudogene. The CDR3 spans 11 residues. CDR3 sequence reads: CASRLGTMQFF.

V and J are TRBV25-1 and TRBJ2-5; TCRdb picks TRBD1, but there is no DNA to check that call. CDR3 size: 16 residues. The V gene's germline CDR1 is MGHDK and CDR2 SYGVNS. CDR3 residues: CASSLSGVWRQETQYF.

V is TRBV5-1 and J is TRBJ2-3; absent DNA, TCRdb's TRBD2 call cannot be checked. This CDR3 has 16 residues. Germline CDR1 reads SGHRS; CDR2 reads YFSETQ. CDR3 residues: CASSSAWRESTDTQYF.

This chain links TRBV28 with TRBJ1-1. Germline CDR1 is MDHEN and CDR2 is SYDVKM. This CDR3 contains 11 residues. CDR3 sequence: CASMVNTEAFF.

The J gene is TRBJ1-2, the V gene TRBV5-1. The CDR3 spans 13 residues. Germline-derived CDR1 and CDR2 are SGHRS and YFSETQ. CDR3 sequence reads: CASSLDSNYGYTF. Filled out from reference TRBV5-1 and TRBJ1-2, the complete variable domain reads KAGVTQTPRYLIKTRGQQVTLSCSPISGHRSVSWYQQTPGQGLQFLFEYFSETQRNKGNFPGRFSGRQFSNSRSEMNVSTLELGDSALYLCASSLDSNYGYTFGSGTRLTVV.

The chain couples TRBV20-1 to TRBJ2-7; as DNA is missing, the TRBD2 call by TCRdb cannot be tested. The germline CDR1 and CDR2 sequences are DFQATT and SNEGSKA (reference sequence). This CDR3 is 14 amino acids long. The CDR3 loop is CSARLAGGIYEQYF.

The J gene is TRBJ2-5, the V gene TRBV20-1. The CDR3 has 15 residues. Per the germline V gene, CDR1 is DFQATT and CDR2 is SNEGSKA (reference sequence). The CDR3 loop reads CSARDPASLQETQYF.

The CDR3 protein is CASSFRGGEAFF. The chain combines TRBV27 with TRBJ1-1; TCRdb outputs TRBD1, but without DNA this stays unchecked. Germline lookup yields CDR1 MNHEY and CDR2 SMNVEV (reference sequence). The CDR3 totals 12 residues.

The chain joins TRBV6-2 or TRBV6-3 to TRBJ1-4; TCRdb proposes TRBD1, but this gene call is untestable without DNA. The CDR3 is made up of 15 amino acids. CDR1 and CDR2 (germline): MNHEY, SVGEGT. The CDR3: CASINLRDRGEKLFF.

The V gene is TRBV24-1, the J gene TRBJ1-1; TCRdb's assignment of TRBD1 cannot be checked, as there is no DNA. Germline V CDR1 and CDR2: KGHDR, SFDVKD. The CDR3 is 14 amino acids. The CDR3: CATSDLESPGEAFF.

The chain combines TRBV29-1 with TRBJ1-3; TCRdb outputs TRBD1, but without DNA this stays unchecked. Germline values: CDR1 SQVTM, CDR2 ANQGSEA. The CDR3 spans 14 residues. The CDR3 loop is CSAQGDRDGNTIYF.

The chain is built from TRBV11-2 and TRBJ1-3; the TCRdb D gene call, TRBD1, has no DNA to confirm it. The length of the CDR3 is 15 residues. Germline loops: CDR1 SGHAT, CDR2 FQNNGV. CDR3 protein: CASSLDSGQGNTIYF.